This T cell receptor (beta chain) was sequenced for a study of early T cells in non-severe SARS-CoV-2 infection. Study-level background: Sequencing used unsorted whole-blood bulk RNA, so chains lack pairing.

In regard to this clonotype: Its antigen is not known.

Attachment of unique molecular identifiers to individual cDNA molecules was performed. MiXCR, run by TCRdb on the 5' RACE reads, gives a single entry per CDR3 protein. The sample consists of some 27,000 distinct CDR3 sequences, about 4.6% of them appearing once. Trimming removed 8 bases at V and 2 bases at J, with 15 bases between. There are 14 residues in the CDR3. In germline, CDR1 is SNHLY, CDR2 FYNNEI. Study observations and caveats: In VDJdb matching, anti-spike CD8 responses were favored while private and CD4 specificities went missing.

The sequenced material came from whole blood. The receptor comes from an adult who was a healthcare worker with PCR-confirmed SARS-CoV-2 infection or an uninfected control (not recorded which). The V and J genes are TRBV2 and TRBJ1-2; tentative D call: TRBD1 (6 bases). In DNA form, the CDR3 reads TGTGCCAGCCTAGGGGCTGGACAGAACTATGGCTACACCTTC. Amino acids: CASLGAGQNYGYTF.